These T cell receptor beta chains were read from a single sample in a study of blood T cell repertoires in COVID-19. Some clones are missing from TCRdb's copy, which holds only in-frame ones; the method was immunoSEQ multiplex PCR. The data show fewer than 200,000 clones, about 80% seen once. The sample taken for sequencing was peripheral blood. These receptors came from a human donor in a cohort sampled during active COVID-19. Each CDR3 is given with its conserved first and last residue. The D gene is left open where the match is weak. The listing skips clone size in some rows; elsewhere it reads once, few, many or a size class.

j_call	v_call	clone_size	d_call	cdr3_aa	cdr3_nt
TRBJ2-7	TRBV16	once	TRBD1	CASSQGDRETDEQYF	TGTGCCAGCAGCCAAGGGGACAGGGAGACGGACGAGCAGTACTTC
TRBJ2-2	TRBV11-1	.	.	CASSLAGLGELFF	TGTGCCAGCAGCTTGGCGGGGCTCGGGGAGCTGTTTTTT
TRBJ1-1	TRBV7-9	.	.	CASSRTTSPTMNTEAFF	TGTGCCAGCAGCCGGACTACCTCCCCGACTATGAACACTGAAGCTTTCTTT
TRBJ1-5	TRBV19	.	.	CASSEVSESNQPQHF	TGTGCCAGTAGTGAGGTTTCAGAGAGCAATCAGCCCCAGCATTTT
TRBJ1-4	TRBV4-1	.	TRBD1	CASSRTGTENEKLFF	TGCGCCAGCAGCCGAACCGGGACAGAAAATGAAAAACTGTTTTTT
TRBJ2-5	TRBV25-1	once	.	CASSGTATLQETQYF	TGTGCCAGCAGTGGGACAGCTACTTTACAAGAGACCCAGTACTTC
TRBJ2-1	TRBV7-3	.	.	CASRDPGSGSYNEQFF	TGTGCCAGCAGGGACCCTGGGAGCGGTTCCTACAATGAGCAGTTCTTC
TRBJ2-7	TRBV18	.	TRBD1	CASSPARDRGSYEQYF	TGTGCCAGCTCACCCGCGCGGGACAGGGGTTCCTACGAGCAGTACTTC
TRBJ1-2	TRBV4-1	.	TRBD1	CASSPTGQAKYGYTF	TGCGCCAGCAGCCCCACCGGACAGGCGAAATATGGCTACACCTTC
TRBJ1-5	TRBV19	.	.	CASSIDQGEPQHF	TGTGCCAGTAGTATAGATCAAGGGGAACCCCAGCATTTT
TRBJ1-4	TRBV11-2	.	.	CASSLVGRGNEKLFF	TGTGCCAGCAGCTTAGTCGGCAGGGGTAATGAAAAACTGTTTTTT
TRBJ2-3	TRBV5-8	.	TRBD1	CASSFDRARTDTQYF	TGTGCCAGCAGCTTTGACAGGGCCCGCACAGATACGCAGTATTTT
TRBJ1-1	TRBV12-3/TRBV12-4	.	.	CASSAHGDTEAFF	TGTGCCAGCAGTGCTCACGGAGACACTGAAGCTTTCTTT
TRBJ2-5	TRBV5-1	.	TRBD2	CASSTELAGAQETQYF	TGCGCCAGCAGCACGGAACTAGCGGGGGCGCAAGAGACCCAGTACTTC
TRBJ2-5	TRBV7-2	.	.	CASSLAGGATQYF	TGTGCCAGCAGCTTAGCAGGGGGTGCGACCCAGTACTTC
TRBJ2-7	TRBV11-2	.	.	CASSFGGAREQYF	TGTGCCAGCAGCTTTGGAGGGGCACGAGAGCAGTACTTC
TRBJ2-7	TRBV28	.	.	CASSLSGPSYEQYF	TGTGCCAGCAGTTTGTCTGGGCCGTCCTACGAGCAGTACTTC
TRBJ1-2	TRBV9	.	.	CASSGSTGHGNYGYTF	TGTGCCAGCAGCGGAAGTACAGGGCACGGTAACTATGGCTACACCTTC
TRBJ1-1	TRBV4-2	.	.	CASSQGQGKTEAFF	TGTGCCAGCAGCCAGGGCCAGGGAAAGACTGAAGCTTTCTTT
TRBJ2-7	TRBV11-2	.	.	CASSFGGAPSYEQYF	TGTGCCAGCAGCTTCGGGGGAGCCCCCTCCTACGAGCAGTACTTC
TRBJ2-1	TRBV5-6	.	TRBD2	CASSPQGLARTYNEQFF	TGTGCCAGCAGCCCCCAGGGACTAGCGAGAACCTACAATGAGCAGTTCTTC
TRBJ1-4	TRBV5-1	.	.	CASRSQPDEKLFF	TGCGCCAGCAGGTCGCAACCGGATGAAAAACTGTTTTTT
TRBJ1-1	TRBV7-9	.	TRBD1	CATTGTGELNTEAFF	TGTGCCACCACCGGGACAGGGGAATTGAACACTGAAGCTTTCTTT
TRBJ2-1	TRBV9	.	.	CASSVLGATSYNEQFF	TGTGCCAGCAGCGTATTAGGGGCTACCTCCTACAATGAGCAGTTCTTC
TRBJ2-2	TRBV2	.	TRBD2	CASSGGVVAGAYTGELFF	TGTGCCAGCAGTGGCGGGGTGGTAGCGGGGGCTTACACCGGGGAGCTGTTTTTT
TRBJ1-1	TRBV11-3	once	.	CASSLASDSEAFF	TGTGCCAGCAGCTTAGCATCGGACAGTGAAGCTTTCTTT
TRBJ2-3	TRBV5-1	.	TRBD2	CASSPGGTSTDTQYF	TGCGCCAGCAGCCCGGGGGGGACTAGCACAGATACGCAGTATTTT